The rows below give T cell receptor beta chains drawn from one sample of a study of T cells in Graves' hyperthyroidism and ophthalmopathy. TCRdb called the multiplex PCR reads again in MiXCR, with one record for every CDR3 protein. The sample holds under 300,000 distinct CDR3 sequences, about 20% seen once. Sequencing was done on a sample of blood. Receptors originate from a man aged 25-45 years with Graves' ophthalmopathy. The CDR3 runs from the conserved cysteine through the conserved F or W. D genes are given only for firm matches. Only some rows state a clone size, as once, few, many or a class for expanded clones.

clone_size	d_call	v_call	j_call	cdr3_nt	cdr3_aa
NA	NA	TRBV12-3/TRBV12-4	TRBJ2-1	TGTGCCAGCAGTCTCAGGGGGTGGGGGAGGGGTAGCTCCTACAATGAGCAGTTCTTC	CASSLRGWGRGSSYNEQFF
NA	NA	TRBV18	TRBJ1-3	TGTGCCAGCTCACCCACCGGGACGGCCAACTCTGGAAACACCATATATTTT	CASSPTGTANSGNTIYF
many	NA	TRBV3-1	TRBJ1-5	TGTGCCAGCAGCCAAGGCGTAGGTGGCAATCAGCCCCAGCATTTT	CASSQGVGGNQPQHF
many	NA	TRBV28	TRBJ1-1	TGTGCCAGCACCGTGGGGGGGCTGAACACTGAAGCTTTCTTT	CASTVGGLNTEAFF
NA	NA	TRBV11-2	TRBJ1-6	TGTGCCAGCAGCTTAGTGCTGGCTGGCTATAATTCACCCCTCCACTTT	CASSLVLAGYNSPLHF
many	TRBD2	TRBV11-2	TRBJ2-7	TGTGCCAGCAGCCCAGGACTAGCGGGAGCCTTCAGCTCCTACGAGCAGTACTTC	CASSPGLAGAFSSYEQYF
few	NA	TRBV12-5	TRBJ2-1	TGTGCTAGTGGTAATAGCGTACATGAGCAGTTCTTC	CASGNSVHEQFF
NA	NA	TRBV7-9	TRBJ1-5	TGTGCCAGCAGCTGGGGGGGTCAAAGCAATCAGCCCCAGCATTTT	CASSWGGQSNQPQHF
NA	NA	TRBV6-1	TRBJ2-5	TGTGCCTCCCGCGGCGGGATAGATGGGGAGACCCAGTACTTC	CASRGGIDGETQYF
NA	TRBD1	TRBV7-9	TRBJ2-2	TGTGCCAGCAGCAATCCAACAGGGGCTACGAACACCGGGGAGCTGTTTTTT	CASSNPTGATNTGELFF
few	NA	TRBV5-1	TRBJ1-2	TGCGCCAGCGACCCAGGTGGACCGGCCCATGGCTACACCTTC	CASDPGGPAHGYTF
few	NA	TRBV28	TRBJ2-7	TGTGCCAGCAGTAAGTGCTCACTCCCCTACGAGCAGTACTTC	CASSKCSLPYEQYF
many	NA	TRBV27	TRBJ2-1	TGTGCCAGCAGCTTAGTTGGCAATGAGCAGTTCTTC	CASSLVGNEQFF
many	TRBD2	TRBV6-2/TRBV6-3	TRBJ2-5	TGTGCCAGCAGTTACTCCGGACTAGGACAAGAGACCCAGTACTTC	CASSYSGLGQETQYF